The subject of this entry is one T cell receptor beta chain. Fresh peripheral blood, approximately 10 ml, was the source of the PBMCs. This record belongs to a study of T cells in Graves' hyperthyroidism and ophthalmopathy. Researchers took RNA transcripts and amplified the TCR beta CDR3 regions from them. The HTBI set primed first-round TCR CDR3 RT-PCR. Each CDR3 protein gets one entry after TCRdb re-called the multiplex PCR reads with MiXCR. The table records 600,000 to 900,000 distinct CDR3 sequences, about 16% of them present only once. Sequencing was carried out using blood. The TCR comes from a man younger than 35 with Graves' hyperthyroidism.

The DNA for the CDR3 is TGTGCCAGTTCGCCAAATTCTTTTTATGGCTACACCTTC. It specifies CASSPNSFYGYTF. This chain links TRBV28 with TRBJ1-2; the D is unclear. V was trimmed by 9 bases and J by 5 bases, leaving 16 bases between them. The CDR3 extends over 13 amino acids. Germline CDR1 MDHEN, CDR2 SYDVKM.